One sample yielded the 28 T cell receptor beta chains listed below, sequenced in a study of blood T cell repertoires in COVID-19 (dated by TCRdb to 2020 to 2022). The library was obtained by the immunoSEQ multiplex PCR assay. In its TCRdb copy, this immuneACCESS table keeps in-frame sequences only and misses some clones. Where compared with another copy, unresolved V genes explain less than half of these, and the others have no known cause. The sample yields 240,000 or so clones; approximately 83% were counted once. Approximately 9.6% of the sample rests with the top ten. The specimen was peripheral blood. These receptors were collected from a woman older than 75 with acute or convalescent COVID-19.

V gene TRBV10-3 combines with J gene TRBJ2-3; D perhaps matches TRBD1 (6 bases). Germline V gives CDR1 ENHRY, CDR2 SYGVKD. V was trimmed by 6 bases and J by 0 bases, leaving 10 bases between them. This CDR3 region has 14 residues. This CDR3 is CAISGTSSTDTQYF. CDR3 in DNA: TGTGCCATCAGCGGGACATCTAGCACAGATACGCAGTATTTT.

This chain uses TRBV5-1 with TRBJ2-6; D is unclear. Germline V gives CDR1 SGHRS, CDR2 YFSETQ. This CDR3 is 12 amino acids long. The V end lost 7 bases, the J end lost 5 bases, and 7 bases lay between the germline ends. This CDR3 reads CASREWANVLTF. The CDR3 DNA reads as TGCGCCAGCCGCGAGTGGGCCAACGTCCTGACTTTC.

The rearrangement links TRBV2 to TRBJ2-4; the D gene is possibly TRBD1 (6 bases). Trimming removed 5 bases from V and 2 bases from J, with 13 bases in between. Germline-derived CDR1 and CDR2 are SNHLY and FYNNEI. This CDR3 is built from 15 residues. The CDR3 coding sequence is TGTGCCAGCAGTATACGACAGGCCCCCAAAAACATTCAGTACTTC. Translated: CASSIRQAPKNIQYF.

In nucleotides, the CDR3 is TGTGCCAGCGGCGGGACAGGGGTCTATAGCAATCAGCCCCAGCATTTT. It specifies CASGGTGVYSNQPQHF. This sequence joins TRBV2 and TRBJ1-5; 10 nucleotides match TRBD1. V was clipped by 8 bases and J by 0 bases; unmatched bases: 7. This CDR3 is 16 amino acids long. Per germline, CDR1 SNHLY and CDR2 FYNNEI.

The chain employs TRBV19 and TRBJ2-7, with TRBD1 matching over 7 bases. The V segment lost 6 bases and the J segment 2 bases; nucleotides outside the gene matches: 10. This CDR3 is 15 amino acids long. Germline V gene sequence: CDR1 LNHDA, CDR2 SQIVND (reference sequence). CDR3 protein: CASSMGQILPYEQYF. CDR3 DNA: TGTGCCAGTAGCATGGGACAGATCCTACCCTACGAGCAGTACTTC.

The sample holds a few counts of this clone. The J gene is TRBJ1-1, the V gene TRBV19, with unresolved D. V was pared by 7 bases and J by 0 bases, with 12 bases between. Germline V gene lookup returns CDR1 LNHDA and CDR2 SQIVND (reference sequence). CDR3 length: 14 amino acids. The CDR3 DNA is TGTGCCAGTATCCCGAGAGGTGTGAACACTGAAGCTTTCTTT. Its translation: CASIPRGVNTEAFF. The entire variable domain, with the rest obtained from reference TRBV19 and TRBJ1-1, is as follows: DGGITQSPKYLFRKEGQNVTLSCEQNLNHDAMYWYRQDPGQGLRLIYYSQIVNDFQKGDIAEGYSVSREKKESFPLTVTSAQKNPTAFYLCASIPRGVNTEAFFGQGTRLTVV.

The chain recombines TRBV3-1 (or the pseudogene TRBV3-2) with TRBJ1-1; D is uncertain. V was clipped by 2 bases and J by 2 bases, with 6 bases between them. Germline CDR1 is LGHDT and CDR2 is YNNKEL (reference sequence). The CDR3 runs to 13 residues. The DNA of the CDR3 is TGTGCCAGCAGCCAAAAACACAACACTGAAGCTTTCTTT. Its protein product is CASSQKHNTEAFF.

The DNA of the CDR3 is TGTGCCAGCAGTGAACCGGGGGGGGGAAACACCATATATTTT. It yields the protein CASSEPGGGNTIYF. The chain uses TRBV2 and TRBJ1-3, with TRBD1 as a possible D gene (5 bases). The CDR3 runs 14 residues. Trimming left V 2 bases short and J 4 bases short, with 9 bases between. CDR1 is SNHLY and CDR2 is FYNNEI in the germline V gene.

This sequence joins TRBV28 and TRBJ2-5; possible D gene TRBD1, 5 bases. Germline CDR1 reads MDHEN; CDR2 reads SYDVKM. With 6 bases removed from V and 3 bases from J, the gap between germline ends came to 20 bases. The CDR3 contains 16 residues. CDR3 sequence (DNA): TGTGCCAGCAGCACCAGGGATGTAGGGATAAAAGAGACCCAGTACTTC. Protein sequence: CASSTRDVGIKETQYF.

This clone appeared once. The chain combines TRBV5-4 with TRBJ1-1; D call uncertain. CDR1 is SGHNT, CDR2 YYREEE, per germline (reference sequence). The V end lost 0 bases, the J end lost 2 bases, and 11 bases lay between the germline ends. CDR3 length equals 15 residues. The CDR3 loop reads CASSLGLSGNTEAFF. DNA of the CDR3: TGTGCCAGCAGCTTGGGTCTATCCGGTAACACTGAAGCTTTCTTT. Full variable domain (missing parts from reference TRBV5-4 and TRBJ1-1): ETGVTQSPTHLIKTRGQQVTLRCSSQSGHNTVSWYQQALGQGPQFIFQYYREEENGRGNFPPRFSGLQFPNYSSELNVNALELDDSALYLCASSLGLSGNTEAFFGQGTRLTVV.

The chain has TRBV6-5 and TRBJ1-6, with 8 bases lining up with TRBD1. V lost 8 bases, J lost 7 bases, and 4 bases stayed unmatched. CDR3 size: 13 residues. Germline values: CDR1 MNHEY, CDR2 SVGAGI. CDR3 sequence (DNA): TGTGCCAGCCAGGGGGCACAGAATTCACCCCTCCACTTT. Its translation is CASQGAQNSPLHF.

The genes are TRBV5-4 and TRBJ2-7; maybe TRBD2 (6 bases). The V end was cut by 4 bases, the J end by 3 bases, with 17 bases between. Germline V gene data show CDR1 as SGHNT and CDR2 as YYREEE (reference sequence). The CDR3 covers 15 residues. In DNA form, the CDR3 reads TGTGCCAGCAGCAAGGCTGGGACTGAGGGCTACGAGCAGTACTTC. Translated: CASSKAGTEGYEQYF.

This clone was found once. The chain links TRBV7-9 to TRBJ1-3; 7 positions agree with TRBD1. V was clipped by 3 bases and J by 8 bases; unmatched bases: 1. CDR1 SEHNR and CDR2 FQNEAQ come from the germline V gene (reference sequence). The CDR3 length is 12 residues. CDR3 nucleotide sequence: TGTGCCAGCAGCTTGCAGGGGGACACCATATATTTT. This gives the protein CASSLQGDTIYF.

The table lists this clone with a few counts. V is TRBV25-1 and J is TRBJ1-2; TRBD1 aligns across 8 bases. Trimming at V came to 2 bases and at J to 8 bases, leaving 4 bases not matched to a gene. CDR1 is MGHDK, CDR2 SYGVNS, per germline. The CDR3 sequence is 13 residues long. Here the CDR3 reads CASSEQGAGGYTF. The DNA for the CDR3 is TGTGCCAGCAGTGAACAGGGGGCCGGCGGCTACACCTTC.

V is TRBV7-9 and J is TRBJ2-2; the D gene is possibly TRBD1 (5 bases). V lost 10 bases and J 6 bases, leaving 18 bases between the germline ends. This CDR3 comprises 14 residues. Germline values: CDR1 SEHNR, CDR2 FQNEAQ (reference sequence). The CDR3 is CANSPDSDAGELFF. DNA of the CDR3: TGTGCCAACTCCCCTGACAGCGACGCCGGGGAGCTGTTTTTT.

This clone has at least ten counts. V and J are TRBV5-1 and TRBJ1-1, with no clear D. Trimming cost V 0 bases and J 1 base, with 7 bases left between them. The CDR3 totals 14 residues. Germline lookup yields CDR1 SGHRS and CDR2 YFSETQ. The CDR3 region is CASSLGTTNTEAFF. As DNA, the CDR3 is TGCGCCAGCAGCTTGGGCACTACGAACACTGAAGCTTTCTTT.

This chain connects TRBV9 to TRBJ2-1; 9 bases fit TRBD2. The CDR3 consists of 17 residues. CDR1 and CDR2 from the germline V gene are SGDLS and YYNGEE. With 4 bases clipped from V and 4 bases from J, the junction kept 12 bases outside the gene matches. The CDR3 here is CASSLEPTSGLYNEQFF. CDR3 nucleotides: TGTGCCAGCAGCCTCGAGCCAACTAGCGGGTTATACAATGAGCAGTTCTTC.

The chain has TRBV5-1 and TRBJ2-7; tentatively, D is TRBD1 (7 bases). The ends were cut back, 0 bases at V and 5 bases at J, with 12 bases in the middle. Germline V gene sequence: CDR1 SGHRS, CDR2 YFSETQ. The CDR3 loop spans 14 amino acids. The CDR3 is CASSLGQGGHEQYF. For the CDR3, the DNA is TGCGCCAGCAGCTTGGGACAGGGAGGCCACGAGCAGTACTTC. Full variable domain (remainder filled in from reference TRBV5-1 and TRBJ2-7): KAGVTQTPRYLIKTRGQQVTLSCSPISGHRSVSWYQQTPGQGLQFLFEYFSETQRNKGNFPGRFSGRQFSNSRSEMNVSTLELGDSALYLCASSLGQGGHEQYFGPGTRLTVT.

With regard to this clone: One end of the junction does not line up with germline, which may come from a read error. V is TRBV28 and J is TRBJ1-3; 10 bases line up with TRBD1. Germline V gene data show CDR1 as MDHEN and CDR2 as SYDVKM. The CDR3 sequence is 14 residues long. CDR3 bases: TGTGCCACCAGTAGACAGGGGGCTAGAAACACCATATATTTT. It encodes CATSRQGARNTIYF.

V usage is TRBV7-9 and J usage is TRBJ2-1, with TRBD2 as a possible D gene (5 bases). Germline values: CDR1 SEHNR, CDR2 FQNEAQ (reference sequence). The CDR3 length is 14 residues. Trimming shortened V by 4 bases and J by 4 bases, and 11 bases separated the two germline ends. For the CDR3, the DNA is TGTGCCAGCAGCTCCGGACTGATGTACAATGAGCAGTTCTTC. Amino acids: CASSSGLMYNEQFF.

V gene TRBV12-5 combines with J gene TRBJ1-1, with D possibly matching TRBD1 (6 bases). Germline-derived CDR1 and CDR2 are LGHNT and FRNRAP. The CDR3 covers 16 residues. V lost 3 bases and J 6 bases, leaving 20 bases between the germline ends. The CDR3 region has the DNA TGTGCTAGTGGTTTAGGTGAGGGAACAGGGAGAGCTGAAGCTTTCTTT. The encoded protein is CASGLGEGTGRAEAFF.

The rearrangement uses TRBV19 and TRBJ1-5, with TRBD1 as a possible D gene (6 bases). The CDR3 is 13 amino acids. Germline V gives CDR1 LNHDA, CDR2 SQIVND (reference sequence). With 10 bases removed from V and 7 bases from J, the gap between germline ends came to 17 bases. This CDR3 reads CATSSRGGQPQHF. The CDR3 DNA is TGTGCCACCTCCTCTCGAGGGGGACAGCCCCAGCATTTT. The whole variable domain, remainder taken from reference TRBV19 and TRBJ1-5, is DGGITQSPKYLFRKEGQNVTLSCEQNLNHDAMYWYRQDPGQGLRLIYYSQIVNDFQKGDIAEGYSVSREKKESFPLTVTSAQKNPTAFYLCATSSRGGQPQHFGDGTRLSIL.

The rearrangement joins TRBV28 to TRBJ2-1, with TRBD2 matching over 10 bases. V shed 6 bases, J shed 9 bases, and the junction held 11 bases outside the gene matches. The length of the CDR3 is 15 residues. The germline V gene has CDR1 MDHEN and CDR2 SYDVKM. This CDR3 is CASSPLSGGRGEQFF. CDR3 nucleotides: TGTGCCAGCAGCCCCCTTAGCGGGGGGCGGGGTGAGCAGTTCTTC.

The chain's CDR3 is CASSPGTQAAKNIQYF. The CDR3 region has the DNA TGTGCCAGCAGCCCCGGGACACAGGCGGCCAAAAACATTCAGTACTTC. This rearrangement joins TRBV7-9 to TRBJ2-4; D possibly corresponds to TRBD1 (6 bases). Germline V gene lookup returns CDR1 SEHNR and CDR2 FQNEAQ (reference sequence). There are 16 residues in the CDR3. The germline V and J ends were trimmed by 5 bases and 1 base, with 15 bases remaining between them.

This chain links TRBV6-5 with TRBJ1-3; D is perhaps TRBD1 (6 bases). V gave up 8 bases and J gave up 0 bases, with 8 bases separating them. Germline V gene sequence: CDR1 MNHEY, CDR2 SVGAGI. The CDR3 consists of 13 residues. The CDR3, as DNA: TGTGCCAGCTTGGACAGCTCTGGAAACACCATATATTTT. Protein product: CASLDSSGNTIYF.

The V call is TRBV28, the J call TRBJ2-3; 8 bases match TRBD1. CDR1 MDHEN and CDR2 SYDVKM come from the germline V gene. V dropped 7 bases and J dropped 5; count of bases not matched to a gene: 23. The CDR3 is 19 residues long. The CDR3 DNA sequence: TGTGCCAGCAATTTGGGATTTGACAGGGGTAATCCTGCCCGAGATACGCAGTATTTT. As protein: CASNLGFDRGNPARDTQYF.

The rearrangement uses TRBV6-6 and TRBJ2-2; the match to TRBD1 covers 12 bases. Unmatched junction bases numbered 7, after V lost 6 bases and J lost 8 bases. The CDR3 covers 15 residues. In germline, CDR1 is MNHNY, CDR2 SVGAGI (reference sequence). The CDR3 DNA is TGTGCCAGCAGCCCCGGGACAGGGGGCATTGGGGAGCTGTTTTTT. It translates to CASSPGTGGIGELFF.

This chain joins TRBV2 and TRBJ2-1; D not certain. The CDR3 loop spans 12 amino acids. V lost 6 bases, J lost 5 bases, and 8 bases lay in between. Germline values: CDR1 SNHLY, CDR2 FYNNEI. CDR3 DNA sequence: TGTGCCAGCAGCAACACTAACAATGAGCAGTTCTTC. This sequence encodes CASSNTNNEQFF.